What follows is one TCR beta chain and its context. Mismatch with germline at one junction end may stem from a read error. The data were taken from a study of shared clonotypes between healthy human individuals. Sorted-subset replicate PCRs used roughly 220 ng DNA, some 31,000 T cell genomes. In the authors' workflow: With immunoSEQ giving junction-only sequences and no quality scores, filtering differed. The assay was immunoSEQ multiplex PCR, and TCRdb's table has in-frame clones only and misses some. V, J and clone size were drawn from that table, and D and trimming were deduced from the DNA. Of around 990,000 clones listed, approximately 77% are singletons. This CDR3 has 11 amino acids. Germline loops: CDR1 SGDLS, CDR2 YYNGEE. CD4+ cells were split into CD45RA+ naive and CD45RA-negative memory subsets.

This clonotype originated in a man between 18 and 29 years old in good health. Some clones in this sample may be carry-over from other donors' samples. V gene TRBV9 combines with J gene TRBJ2-5; D is unclear. Sequencing was carried out using memory CD4+ T cells from PBMCs. Subset in this sample: CD45RA-negative fraction. The CDR3 region has the DNA TGTGCCAGCGGATCCCAAGGGACCCAGTACTTC. Its translation: CASGSQGTQYF.